The sequence of this T cell receptor beta chain was determined in a study of response to subunit inactivated influenza vaccine listed by TCRdb under 2018. As for the study more broadly: To follow how T cells responded to a trivalent subunit inactivated influenza vaccine, the researchers relied on deep quantitative profiling of the T cell receptor repertoire. Beyond this particular receptor, the publication reports: According to the authors, only a limited number of new T cells may be recruited by each seasonal influenza vaccination.

Libraries were prepared through RT-PCR. The instrument given in TCRdb is Illumina HiSeq 2500. TCRdb's own reprocessing of the public reads used fastp at Q25 and MiXCR and kept productive beta chains. For every CDR3 protein sequence, its rows merge into one entry that carries the most common genes and DNA. In this sample the table shows hundreds of thousands of distinct CDR3 sequences, around 13% of which occur a single time. 7.6% of the sample comes from the top ten. V lost 7 bases and J lost 6 bases; the stretch between them is 13 bases long. Spanning cysteine to phenylalanine, the CDR3 consists of 13 amino acids. Kept here is only the CDR3 DNA, which spans 39 bases and is read in frame from base 1. CDR1 and CDR2 are read off the germline V gene as MNHEY and SVGEGT. A word on this clonotype: The antigen it binds to is not known. No base-level quality is on record; no much larger clone is a single base apart.

The rearrangement combines TRBV6-2 or TRBV6-3 with TRBJ2-1; the D gene assignment is ambiguous. The material sequenced was PBMCs from blood, taken around 15 days before vaccination. This TCR derives from a man in his fifties who received an inactivated influenza vaccine. Donor details come from another sample of the same person, matched by shared clones. The nucleotides read TGTGCCAGCACCCGGACCAAGACCAATGAGCAGTTCTTC. This gives the protein CASTRTKTNEQFF.